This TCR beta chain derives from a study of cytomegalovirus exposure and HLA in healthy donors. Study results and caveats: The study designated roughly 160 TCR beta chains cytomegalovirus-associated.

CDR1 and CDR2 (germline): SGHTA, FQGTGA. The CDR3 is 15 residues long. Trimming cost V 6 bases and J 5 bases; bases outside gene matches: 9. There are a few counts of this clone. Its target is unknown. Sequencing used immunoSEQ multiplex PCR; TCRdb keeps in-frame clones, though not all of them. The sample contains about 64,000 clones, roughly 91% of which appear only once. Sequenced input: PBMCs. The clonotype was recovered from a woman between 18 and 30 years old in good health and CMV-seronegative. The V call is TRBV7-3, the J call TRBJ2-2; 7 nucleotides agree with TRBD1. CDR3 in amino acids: CASSRDRARTGELFF. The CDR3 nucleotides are TGTGCCAGCAGTCGAGACAGGGCGCGGACCGGGGAGCTGTTTTTT.